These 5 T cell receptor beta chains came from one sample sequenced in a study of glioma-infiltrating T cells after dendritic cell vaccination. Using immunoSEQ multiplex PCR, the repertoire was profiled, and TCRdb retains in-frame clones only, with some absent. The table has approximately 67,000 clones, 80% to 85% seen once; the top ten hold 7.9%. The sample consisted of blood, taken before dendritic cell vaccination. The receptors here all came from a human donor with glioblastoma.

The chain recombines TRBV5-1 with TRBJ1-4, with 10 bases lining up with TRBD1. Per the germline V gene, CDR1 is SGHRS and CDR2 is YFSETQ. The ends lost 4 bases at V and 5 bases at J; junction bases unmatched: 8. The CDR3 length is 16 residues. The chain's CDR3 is CASSHNDRGPNEKLFF. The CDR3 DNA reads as TGCGCCAGCAGCCATAATGACAGGGGGCCAAATGAAAAACTGTTTTTT.

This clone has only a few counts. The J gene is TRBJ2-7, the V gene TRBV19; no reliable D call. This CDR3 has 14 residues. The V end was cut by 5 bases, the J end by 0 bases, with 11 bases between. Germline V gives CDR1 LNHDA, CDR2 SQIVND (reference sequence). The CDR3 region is CASSLAFSSYEQYF. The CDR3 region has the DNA TGTGCCAGTAGTCTCGCCTTCAGCTCCTACGAGCAGTACTTC.

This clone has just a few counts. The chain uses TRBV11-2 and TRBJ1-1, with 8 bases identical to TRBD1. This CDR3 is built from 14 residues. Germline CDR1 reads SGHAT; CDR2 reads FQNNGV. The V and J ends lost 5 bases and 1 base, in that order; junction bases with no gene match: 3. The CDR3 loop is CASSPDRENTEAFF. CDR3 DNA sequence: TGTGCCAGCAGCCCGGACAGGGAGAACACTGAAGCTTTCTTT.

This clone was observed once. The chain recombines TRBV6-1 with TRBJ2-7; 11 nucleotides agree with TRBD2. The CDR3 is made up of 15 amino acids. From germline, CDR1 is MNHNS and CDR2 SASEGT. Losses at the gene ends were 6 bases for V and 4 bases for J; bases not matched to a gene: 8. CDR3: CASSMTSGAEYEQYF. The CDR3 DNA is TGTGCCAGCAGCATGACTAGCGGGGCGGAATACGAGCAGTACTTC.

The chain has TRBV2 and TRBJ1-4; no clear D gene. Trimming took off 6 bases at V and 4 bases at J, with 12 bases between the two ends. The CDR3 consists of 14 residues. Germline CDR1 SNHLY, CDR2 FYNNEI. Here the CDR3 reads CASSPLFSNEKLFF. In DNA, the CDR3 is TGTGCCAGCAGCCCCTTATTCAGTAATGAAAAACTGTTTTTT.